What follows is one T cell receptor beta chain and its context. Germline is not matched at one junction end, which may reflect a read error. The germline gives CDR1 SQVTM, CDR2 ANQGSEA. The CDR3 runs 14 residues. The data derive from a study of shared clonotypes between healthy human individuals. Produced via immunoSEQ multiplex PCR; TCRdb's table is partial and in-frame only. The sample consists of 400,000 to 500,000 clones, around three quarters of them appearing once. The TCR was taken from a woman between 40 and 50 years old in good health. Some clones in this sample may be carry-over from other donors' samples. This chain connects TRBV29-1 to TRBJ2-5; TRBD2 matches at 11 bases. Sequencing was done on a sample of PBMCs. As DNA, the CDR3 is TGCAACGCTGGGACTAGCGGCCGTCAAGAGATCCAGTACTTC. As protein: CNAGTSGRQEIQYF.